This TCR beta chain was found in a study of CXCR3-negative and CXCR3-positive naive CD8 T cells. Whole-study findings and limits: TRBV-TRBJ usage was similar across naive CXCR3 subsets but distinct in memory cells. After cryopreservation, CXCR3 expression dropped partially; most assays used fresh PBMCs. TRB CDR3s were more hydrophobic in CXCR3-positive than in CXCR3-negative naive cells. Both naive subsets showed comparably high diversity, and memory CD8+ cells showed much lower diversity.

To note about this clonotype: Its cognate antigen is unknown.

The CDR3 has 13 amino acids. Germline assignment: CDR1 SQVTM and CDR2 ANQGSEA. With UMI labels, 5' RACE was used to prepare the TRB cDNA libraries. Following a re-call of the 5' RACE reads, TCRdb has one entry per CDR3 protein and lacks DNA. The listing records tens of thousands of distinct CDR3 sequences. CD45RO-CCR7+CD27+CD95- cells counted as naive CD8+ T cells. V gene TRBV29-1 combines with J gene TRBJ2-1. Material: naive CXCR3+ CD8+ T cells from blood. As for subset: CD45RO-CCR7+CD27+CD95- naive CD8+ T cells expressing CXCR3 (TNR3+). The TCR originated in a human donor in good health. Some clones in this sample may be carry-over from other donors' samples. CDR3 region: CSAETSSYNEQFF.